This TCR beta chain appears in the sequencing data of a study of cytomegalovirus exposure and HLA in healthy donors. In the case of this clone: Its specificity is unknown. The same CDR3 is also encoded by other DNA sequences in this sample.

It was with 60 Vbeta and 13 Jbeta primers that the PCR ran. TCRdb keeps only in-frame clones here, not all; method: immunoSEQ multiplex PCR. The table lists hundreds of thousands of clones, roughly 84% of them singletons, with approximately 0.24% in the top ten. Points from the study as a whole: The study recorded around 160 TCR beta chains that were cytomegalovirus-associated. A later analysis linked a missense variant in DCLRE1C to the trimming of TCR beta V and J genes.

With 0 bases clipped from V and 11 bases from J, the junction kept 4 bases outside the gene matches. This CDR3 region has 13 residues. The germline V gene has CDR1 SGHAT and CDR2 FQNNGV. Sequenced sample: PBMCs. This TCR was sampled from a girl aged 2-10 years in good health and CMV-seronegative. The V call is TRBV11-2, the J call TRBJ2-3, with TRBD2 identical over 8 bases. This chain's CDR3 is CASSLDRAGGQYF. The CDR3 nucleotides read TGTGCCAGCAGCTTAGATCGGGCGGGAGGGCAGTATTTT. The full variable domain, in which reference TRBV11-2 and TRBJ2-3 provide the parts outside the CDR3, is EAGVAQSPRYKIIEKRQSVAFWCNPISGHATLYWYQQILGQGPKLLIQFQNNGVVDDSQLPKDRFSAERLKGVDSTLKIQPAKLEDSAVYLCASSLDRAGGQYFGPGTRLTVL.